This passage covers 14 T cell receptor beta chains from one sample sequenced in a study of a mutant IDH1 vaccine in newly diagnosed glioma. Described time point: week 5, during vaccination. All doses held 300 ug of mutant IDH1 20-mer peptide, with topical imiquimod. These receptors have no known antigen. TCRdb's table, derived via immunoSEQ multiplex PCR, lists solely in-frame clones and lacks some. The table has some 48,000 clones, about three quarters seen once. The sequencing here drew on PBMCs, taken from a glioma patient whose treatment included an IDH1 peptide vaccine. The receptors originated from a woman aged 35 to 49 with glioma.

CDR3: CASSEDEGRTIYF. The CDR3 DNA reads as TGTGCCAGCAGTGAGGACGAAGGGAGGACCATATATTTT. The J gene is TRBJ1-3, the V gene TRBV2; D not certain. V lost 3 bases to trimming and J lost 10 bases, with 13 bases between them. The CDR3 has 13 amino acids. The germline V gene encodes CDR1 SNHLY and CDR2 FYNNEI. Supplemented by reference TRBV2 and TRBJ1-3, the full variable domain reads EPEVTQTPSHQVTQMGQEVILRCVPISNHLYFYWYRQILGQKVEFLVSFYNNEISEKSEIFDDQFSVERPDGSNFTLKIRSTKLEDSAMYFCASSEDEGRTIYFGEGSWLTVV.

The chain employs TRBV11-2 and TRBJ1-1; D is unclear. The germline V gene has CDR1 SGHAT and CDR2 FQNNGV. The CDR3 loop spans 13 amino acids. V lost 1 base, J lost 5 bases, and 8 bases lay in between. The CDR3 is CASSLGGRTEAFF. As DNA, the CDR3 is TGTGCCAGCAGCTTAGGGGGTCGGACTGAAGCTTTCTTT.

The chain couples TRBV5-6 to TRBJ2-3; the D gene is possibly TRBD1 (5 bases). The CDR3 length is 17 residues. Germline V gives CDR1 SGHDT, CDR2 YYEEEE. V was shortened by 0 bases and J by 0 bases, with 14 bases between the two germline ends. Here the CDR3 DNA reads TGTGCCAGCAGCTTGGTCCCCCCCCAGGGCAGCACAGATACGCAGTATTTT. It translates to CASSLVPPQGSTDTQYF. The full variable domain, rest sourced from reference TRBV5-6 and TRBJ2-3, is DAGVTQSPTHLIKTRGQQVTLRCSPKSGHDTVSWYQQALGQGPQFIFQYYEEEERQRGNFPDRFSGHQFPNYSSELNVNALLLGDSALYLCASSLVPPQGSTDTQYFGPGTRLTVL.

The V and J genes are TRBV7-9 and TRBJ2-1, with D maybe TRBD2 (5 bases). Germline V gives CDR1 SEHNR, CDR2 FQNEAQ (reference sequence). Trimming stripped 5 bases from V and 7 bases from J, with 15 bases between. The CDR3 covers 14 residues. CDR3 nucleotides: TGTGCCAGCAGCCCATGGGAGAAGGAGAATGAGCAGTTCTTC. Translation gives CASSPWEKENEQFF.

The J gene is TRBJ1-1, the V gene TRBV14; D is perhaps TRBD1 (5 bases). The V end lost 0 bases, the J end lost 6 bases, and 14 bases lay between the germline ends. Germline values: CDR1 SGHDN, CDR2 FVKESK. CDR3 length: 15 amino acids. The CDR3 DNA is TGTGCCAGCAGCCAAGATCCCGCAGGGAAGGCTGAAGCTTTCTTT. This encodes CASSQDPAGKAEAFF.

In nucleotides, the CDR3 is TGTGCCAGCAGCTTAGTAGGGGTCACTGAAGCTTTCTTT. As protein: CASSLVGVTEAFF. The gene calls are TRBV7-9 and TRBJ1-1; tentative D call: TRBD1 (5 bases). The V gene lost 1 base and the J gene lost 4 bases, with 7 bases spanning the gap. Germline assignment: CDR1 SEHNR and CDR2 FQNEAQ (reference sequence). This CDR3 has 13 residues.

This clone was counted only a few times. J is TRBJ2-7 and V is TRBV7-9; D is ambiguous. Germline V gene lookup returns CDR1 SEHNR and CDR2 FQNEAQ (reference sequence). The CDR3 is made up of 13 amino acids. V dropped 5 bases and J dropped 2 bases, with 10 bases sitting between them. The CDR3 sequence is CASSPELTYEQYF. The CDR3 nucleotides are TGTGCCAGCAGCCCAGAGTTAACCTACGAGCAGTACTTC.

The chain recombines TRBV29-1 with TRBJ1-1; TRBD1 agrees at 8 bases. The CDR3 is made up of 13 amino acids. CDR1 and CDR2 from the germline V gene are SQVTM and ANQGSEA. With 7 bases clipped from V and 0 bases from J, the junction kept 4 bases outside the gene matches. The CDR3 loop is CSGWTGMNTEAFF. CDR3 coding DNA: TGCAGCGGATGGACAGGGATGAACACTGAAGCTTTCTTT. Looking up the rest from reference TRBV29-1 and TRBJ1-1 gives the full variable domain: SAVISQKPSRDICQRGTSLTIQCQVDSQVTMMFWYRQQPGQSLTLIATANQGSEATYESGFVIDKFPISRPNLTFSTLTVSNMSPEDSSIYLCSGWTGMNTEAFFGQGTRLTVV.

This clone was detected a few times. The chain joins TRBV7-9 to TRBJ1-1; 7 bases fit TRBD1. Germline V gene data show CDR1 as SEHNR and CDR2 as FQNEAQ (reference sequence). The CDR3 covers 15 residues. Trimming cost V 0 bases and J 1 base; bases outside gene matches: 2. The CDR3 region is CASSLATGRNTEAFF. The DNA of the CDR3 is TGTGCCAGCAGCTTAGCGACAGGGAGGAACACTGAAGCTTTCTTT.

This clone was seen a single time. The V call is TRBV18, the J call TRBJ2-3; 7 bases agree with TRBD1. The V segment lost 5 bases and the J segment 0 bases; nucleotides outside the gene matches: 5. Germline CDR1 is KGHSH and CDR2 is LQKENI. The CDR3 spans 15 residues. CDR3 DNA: TGTGCCAGCTCAGCTTTAGGGGGCAGCACAGATACGCAGTATTTT. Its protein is CASSALGGSTDTQYF.

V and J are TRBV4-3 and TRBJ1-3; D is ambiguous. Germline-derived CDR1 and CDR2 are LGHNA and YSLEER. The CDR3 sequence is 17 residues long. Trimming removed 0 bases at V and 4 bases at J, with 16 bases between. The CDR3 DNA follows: TGCGCCAGCAGCCAAGATCGGCCCGGGAGTACAGGAAACACCATATATTTT. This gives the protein CASSQDRPGSTGNTIYF.

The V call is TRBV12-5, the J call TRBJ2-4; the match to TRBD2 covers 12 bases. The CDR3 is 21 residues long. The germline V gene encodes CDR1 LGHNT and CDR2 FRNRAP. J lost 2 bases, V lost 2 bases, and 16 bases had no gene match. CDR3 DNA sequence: TGTGCTAGTGGTTTGATCCTTGGCCCCCTAGCGGGGGGGCTCCCCAAAAACATTCAGTACTTC. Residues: CASGLILGPLAGGLPKNIQYF.

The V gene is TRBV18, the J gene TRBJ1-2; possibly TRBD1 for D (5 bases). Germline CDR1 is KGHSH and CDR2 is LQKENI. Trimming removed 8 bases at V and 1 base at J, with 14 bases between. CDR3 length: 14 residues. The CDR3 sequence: CASTTGTVNYGYTF. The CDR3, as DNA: TGTGCCAGCACGACTGGGACGGTTAACTATGGCTACACCTTC.

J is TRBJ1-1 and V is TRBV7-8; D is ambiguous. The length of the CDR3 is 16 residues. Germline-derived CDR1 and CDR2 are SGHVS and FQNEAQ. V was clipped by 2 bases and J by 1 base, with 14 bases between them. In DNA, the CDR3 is TGTGCCAGCAGCTTACAAACAGCCTCTAAGAACACTGAAGCTTTCTTT. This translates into CASSLQTASKNTEAFF.